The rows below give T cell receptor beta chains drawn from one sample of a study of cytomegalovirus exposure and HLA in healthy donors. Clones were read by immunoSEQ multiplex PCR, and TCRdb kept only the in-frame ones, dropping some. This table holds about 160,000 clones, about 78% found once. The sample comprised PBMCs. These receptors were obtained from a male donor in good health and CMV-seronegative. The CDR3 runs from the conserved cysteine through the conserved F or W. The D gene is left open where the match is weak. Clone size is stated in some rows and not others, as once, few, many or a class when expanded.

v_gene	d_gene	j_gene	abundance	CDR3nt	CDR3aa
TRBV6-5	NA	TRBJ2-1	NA	TGTGCCAGCAGACGGCGGCTGTTGGATGAGCAGTTCTTC	CASRRRLLDEQFF
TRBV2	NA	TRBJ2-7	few	TGTGCCAGCACTCTATCTAGCTACGAGCAGTACTTC	CASTLSSYEQYF
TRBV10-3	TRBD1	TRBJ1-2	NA	TGTGCCATCAGTGAGTCGATTTGGGACAGGGAGGTGTATGGCTACACCTTC	CAISESIWDREVYGYTF
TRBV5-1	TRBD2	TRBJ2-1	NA	TGCGCCAGCAGCTTTAGCGGGAGTATCAATGAGCAGTTCTTC	CASSFSGSINEQFF
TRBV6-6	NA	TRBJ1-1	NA	TGTGCCAGCAGTTCAGTGAAACAGGGGAACACTGAAGCTTTCTTT	CASSSVKQGNTEAFF
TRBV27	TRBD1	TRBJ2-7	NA	TGTGCCAGCAGCCGTTCCGGGACAGGGGACTACGAGCAGTACTTC	CASSRSGTGDYEQYF
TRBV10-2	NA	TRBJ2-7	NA	TGCGCCAGCAGTGAGACGGGGACAAGCTCCTACGAGCAGTACTTC	CASSETGTSSYEQYF
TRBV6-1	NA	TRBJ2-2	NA	TGTGCCAGCAGTGAAGCGAGGGCCGGGGAGCTGTTTTTT	CASSEARAGELFF
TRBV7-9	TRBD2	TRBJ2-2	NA	TGTGCCAGCAGCCGGACTAGCGGGAGTGGCGGGGAGCTGTTTTTT	CASSRTSGSGGELFF
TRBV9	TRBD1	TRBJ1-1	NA	TGTGCCAGCAGCGTAGGTGGGACAGGCCTCACTGAAGCTTTCTTT	CASSVGGTGLTEAFF
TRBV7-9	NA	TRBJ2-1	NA	TGTGCCAGCAGCAGCCCGGGACAAGTATACAATGAGCAGTTCTTC	CASSSPGQVYNEQFF
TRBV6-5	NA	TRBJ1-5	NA	TGTGCCAGCAGTTACTCGCGGGGTCAGCCCCAGCATTTT	CASSYSRGQPQHF
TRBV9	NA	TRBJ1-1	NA	TGTGCCAGCAGCAAGATATCCGACATGGTGAACACTGAAGCTTTCTTT	CASSKISDMVNTEAFF
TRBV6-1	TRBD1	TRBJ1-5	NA	TGTGCCAGCAGTGAAAAGGGGGCCTTTATCGAGCCCCAGCATTTT	CASSEKGAFIEPQHF
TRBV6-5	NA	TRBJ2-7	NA	TGTGCCAGCAGTTACTACGCTAGTCTGGGTCAAGAGCAGTACTTC	CASSYYASLGQEQYF
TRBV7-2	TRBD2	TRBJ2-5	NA	TGTGCCAGCAGCTTAGAAGGGACTAGCGGGAGTAAGACCCAGTACTTC	CASSLEGTSGSKTQYF
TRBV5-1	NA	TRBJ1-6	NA	TGCGCCAGCAGCTTGATCGACGGGGATTCACCCCTCCACTTT	CASSLIDGDSPLHF
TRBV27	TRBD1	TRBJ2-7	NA	TGTGCCAGCAGTCCGGGACAGACCTCCTACGAGCAGTACTTC	CASSPGQTSYEQYF
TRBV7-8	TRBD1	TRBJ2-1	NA	TGTGCCAGCAGCTTCCGGACAAACAGGGGGAATGAGCAGTTCTTC	CASSFRTNRGNEQFF
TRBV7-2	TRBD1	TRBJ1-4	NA	TGTGCCAGCAGCCCTAGACCCGGGACAGCAAGAAACAATGAAAAACTGTTTTTT	CASSPRPGTARNNEKLFF
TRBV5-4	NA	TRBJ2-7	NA	TGTGCCAGCAGCCCCGAGAGCAGGGGCGGCGAGCAGTACTTC	CASSPESRGGEQYF
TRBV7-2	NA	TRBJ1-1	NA	TGTGCCAGCAGCACCTACAGGGTTGCTGAAGCTTTCTTT	CASSTYRVAEAFF
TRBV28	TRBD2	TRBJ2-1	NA	TGTGCCAGCACCATAGGACTAGCGGGAGACAATGAGCAGTTCTTC	CASTIGLAGDNEQFF
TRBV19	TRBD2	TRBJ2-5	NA	TGTGCCAGTAGTGCAGGGACTAGCGGGAGTTTACGAGAGACCCAGTACTTC	CASSAGTSGSLRETQYF
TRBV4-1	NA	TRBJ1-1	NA	TGCGCCAGCAGCCAAGATCGAGGCCTAGGCACTGAAGCTTTCTTT	CASSQDRGLGTEAFF
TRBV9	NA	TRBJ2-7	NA	TGTGCCAGCAGCGGTCGGGACACCTCTACTGAGCAGTACTTC	CASSGRDTSTEQYF
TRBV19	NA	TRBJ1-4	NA	TGTGCCAGTAGGCCACAGGGAGAGGAAAAACTGTTTTTT	CASRPQGEEKLFF
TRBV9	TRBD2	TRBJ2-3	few	TGTGCCAGCAGCCCTAGACTAGCGGGGTATTCAGATACGCAGTATTTT	CASSPRLAGYSDTQYF
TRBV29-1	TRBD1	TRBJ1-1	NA	TGCAGCGTTGAGGTTCGAGGGGGCGTAACTGAAGCTTTCTTT	CSVEVRGGVTEAFF
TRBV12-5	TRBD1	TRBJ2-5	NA	TGTGCTAGTGGCAGACCGACAGGGGGCTTGGAGACCCAGTACTTC	CASGRPTGGLETQYF
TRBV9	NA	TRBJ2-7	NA	TGTGCCAGCAGCGTAGATTCTGGAGTCGGGTACGAGCAGTACTTC	CASSVDSGVGYEQYF
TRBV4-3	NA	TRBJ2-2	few	TGCGCCAGCAGCCAAGAGCGAGCGGGTAACACCGGGGAGCTGTTTTTT	CASSQERAGNTGELFF
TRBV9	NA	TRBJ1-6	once	TGTGCCAGCAGCGCGAGTAGCTCCTATAATTCACCCCTCCACTTT	CASSASSSYNSPLHF
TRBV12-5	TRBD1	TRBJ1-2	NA	TGTGCTAGTGGGGACAGGGCCTATGGCTACACCTTC	CASGDRAYGYTF
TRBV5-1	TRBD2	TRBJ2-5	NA	TGCGCCAGCAGCTGGCTAGCGGGAGAGTTTCAAGAGACCCAGTACTTC	CASSWLAGEFQETQYF
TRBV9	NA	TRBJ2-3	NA	TGTGCCAGCAGCGTAGGGCGGGATAGCGAGAACACAGATACGCAGTATTTT	CASSVGRDSENTDTQYF
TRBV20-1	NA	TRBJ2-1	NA	TGCAGTGCCAGAAGGGACTGGCAGTTCTTC	CSARRDWQFF
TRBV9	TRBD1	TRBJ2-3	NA	TGTGCCAGCAGCGCCAGCTCCGGGACAGGGGTGACAGATACGCAGTATTTT	CASSASSGTGVTDTQYF
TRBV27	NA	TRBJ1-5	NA	TGTGCCAGCAGTTTTATAGATCAGCCCCAGCATTTT	CASSFIDQPQHF
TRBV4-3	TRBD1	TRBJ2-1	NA	TGCGCCAGCAGCCAAGGACAGGGGGCGCGTCGTGAGCAGTTCTTC	CASSQGQGARREQFF
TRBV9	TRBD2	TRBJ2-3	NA	TGTGCCAGCAGCGCTAGACTAGCGGGAGGAGGTCCTTCCACAGATACGCAGTATTTT	CASSARLAGGGPSTDTQYF
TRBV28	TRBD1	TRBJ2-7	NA	TGTGCCAGCAGACACGGGACAGGGGGTCCCTACGAGCAGTACTTC	CASRHGTGGPYEQYF